A single T cell receptor beta chain is shown here with its context. No antigen is known for it. Nothing much larger sits one base from this clone, and base qualities are not available. CDR1 is given as SGHAT and CDR2 as FQNNGV, both from the germline V gene. The germline V and J ends show losses of 8 bases and 4 bases respectively, and no gene match explains 11 bases of the junction. Including the terminal cysteine and phenylalanine, the CDR3 comprises 17 residues. Of all the DNA, just the CDR3 is kept, 51 bases in frame from base 1. This entry is derived from a study of blood T cells in healthy people across ages (dated by TCRdb to about 2015). Describing the broader study: Template switching captured roughly one uniquely barcoded TCR beta cDNA molecule per two T cells in model experiments. The donors were divided into four age groups: young (average about 15 years), middle-aged (about 41), aged (approximately 62) and long-lived (more than 75). Two additional independent replicas of 1 million unique cDNA reads from the same blood draw were analyzed for two donors (one aged 18 to 29 and one aged 80 or older). To track age-related changes in TCR beta repertoire diversity, the study relied on deep sequencing normalized with unique cDNA molecular identifiers. General study outcomes and caveats: The long-lived group showed more naive CD4+ T cells, fewer expanded clones and increased TCR diversity than the aged group, suggesting age selection. Because the CMV infection status of the donors was unknown, age-related changes in expanded clonotypes may potentially have been confounded. Conclusive comparison of naive and antigen-experienced compartments was prevented by the profiling of bulk unsorted PBMCs. As age increased, observed TCR beta diversity per million T cells dropped in a roughly linear way, and a significant reduction was already evident by age 40. Observed TCR beta diversity correlated strongly with the percentage of naive T cells measured by flow cytometry. Total diversity estimates from one million sequenced T cells were considered lower bounds and underestimates.

Systemically healthy Caucasian individuals from Russia, roughly 40 in total and aged roughly 6 to 95 years, were included as donors. Each donor gave about 10 milliliters of peripheral blood, drawn into EDTA-treated Vacutainer tubes. Ficoll-Paque density-gradient centrifugation was used to isolate PBMCs, with at least 7 million per sample. Total RNA, at least 5 micrograms per sample, was extracted from PBMCs with Trizol reagent. The percentages of naive CD45RAhigh/CD27high T cells were determined by flow cytometry on a PBMC aliquot from every donor. Libraries were prepared through 5' RACE. Sequencing relied on an Illumina HiSeq 2500. A second PCR of about 7 to 12 cycles was run with a J-beta primer mix and a sample-barcoded 5' primer. Each TCR beta cDNA molecule received a unique molecular identifier from a template-switch 5' adaptor carrying 12 random nucleotides. Each sample yielded at least 3 million CDR3-containing paired-end reads. The Mint cDNA synthesis kit, primed by a TRBC-specific oligonucleotide, was used to synthesize first-strand cDNA from all RNA. Following uracil-DNA glycosylase treatment, a first 18-cycle PCR with universal primers M1SS and BC2_uni_R was performed on all cDNA. On the study's bioinformatics: Each sample was normalized by randomly selecting 1 million high-quality reads, each carrying a distinct molecular identifier. Instead of being binned into consensus sequences, reads that shared molecular identifiers were thrown out. MiTCR, with a Q25 quality threshold and the strictest error-elimination algorithm, was used for CDR3 identification, clonotype clustering and error correction. Lower-bound total TCR beta diversity was estimated with a nonparametric unseen species model using Euler transformation. TCRdb ran its own pipeline on the public reads, namely fastp trimming at Q25 and MiXCR clone calling, and kept in-frame beta chains. All rows with the same CDR3 protein become a single entry with the most common DNA and genes. The V and J calls and clone size come from TCRdb's table, not from the authors' own analysis. The sample table contains over a million distinct CDR3 sequences; only one count was recorded for approximately 25% of them. 0.75% of the sample is in the top ten clones.

These records were also assigned to another study, of T cells of mothers and their children. Per that second paper: Nine systemically healthy Caucasian individuals, comprising three mothers and their six children, were included as donors. cDNA synthesis consumed the entire amount of extracted RNA, loaded at around 1.5 ug RNA in each 15 ul reaction. In the second PCR, the M1S primer added sample barcodes and 2-4 random nucleotides. Each mother yielded over 10 million TCR beta CDR3 reads and each child 2.5 million to 3 million reads. Thymic selection shapes the output of TCR recombination in a similar way in related and unrelated pairs, and inherited differences have a minor effect. Normalized repertoire overlap was always slightly but never significantly higher in related than unrelated mother-child pairs. No persistent microchimeric T cell clones were detected, at a sensitivity of 90 to 100 clones per million clonotypes. Deep NGS was used in the study to compare the TCR beta repertoires of mothers and children and to look for features that separate related mother-child pairs from unrelated individuals. Mothers averaged approximately 41 +/- 4 years of age and children averaged about 10 +/- 4 years. After adapters were ligated using NEBNext reagents, the libraries underwent 100+100 nt paired-end sequencing on an Illumina HiSeq 2000. Mother and child libraries were prepared a month apart and sequenced in separate runs to prevent cross-contamination. For each donor, somewhere between 500,000 and 2,000,000 distinct TCR beta clonotypes were identified. Naive TCR beta clonotypes were estimated from low-frequency clonotypes matched to each donor's FACS-determined naive share, without sorting.

The rearrangement joined TRBV11-2 to TRBJ2-1; 13 middle bases align to TRBD2. Source material: blood. The sequence was obtained from a girl aged 2 to 9 in good health. The CDR3 is CASGLAGVQQSYNEQFF. Read as DNA, the sequence is TGTGCCAGCGGACTAGCGGGAGTCCAGCAATCTTACAATGAGCAGTTCTTC.